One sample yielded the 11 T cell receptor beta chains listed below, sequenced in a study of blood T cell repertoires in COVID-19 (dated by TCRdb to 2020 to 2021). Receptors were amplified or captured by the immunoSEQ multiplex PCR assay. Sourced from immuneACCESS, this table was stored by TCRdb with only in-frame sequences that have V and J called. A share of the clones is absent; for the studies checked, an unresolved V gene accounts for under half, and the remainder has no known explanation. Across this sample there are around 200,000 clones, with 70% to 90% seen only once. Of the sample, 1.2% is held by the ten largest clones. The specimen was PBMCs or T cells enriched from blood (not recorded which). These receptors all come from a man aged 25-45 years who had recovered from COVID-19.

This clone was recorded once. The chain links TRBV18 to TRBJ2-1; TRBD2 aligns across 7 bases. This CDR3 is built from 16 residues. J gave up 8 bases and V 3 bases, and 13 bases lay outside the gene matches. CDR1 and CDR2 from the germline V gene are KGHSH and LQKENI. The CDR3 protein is CASSPVGGGSLDEQFF. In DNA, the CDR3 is TGTGCCAGCTCACCCGTCGGTGGCGGGAGTCTCGATGAGCAGTTCTTC.

The CDR3 region is CASSATGTTKNIQYF. For the CDR3, the DNA is TGTGCCAGCAGTGCCACAGGGACAACCAAAAACATTCAGTACTTC. The chain couples TRBV2 to TRBJ2-4; maybe TRBD1 (6 bases). Between the trimmed V and J ends, which lost 4 bases and 2 bases, there was a span of 12 bases. Per the germline V gene, CDR1 is SNHLY and CDR2 is FYNNEI. The CDR3 sequence is 15 residues long.

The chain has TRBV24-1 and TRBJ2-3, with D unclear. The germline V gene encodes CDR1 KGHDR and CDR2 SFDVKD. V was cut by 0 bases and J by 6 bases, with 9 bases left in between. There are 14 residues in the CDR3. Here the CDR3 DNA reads TGTGCCACCAGTGATTTGTCCCCTAAGGATACGCAGTATTTT. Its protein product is CATSDLSPKDTQYF.

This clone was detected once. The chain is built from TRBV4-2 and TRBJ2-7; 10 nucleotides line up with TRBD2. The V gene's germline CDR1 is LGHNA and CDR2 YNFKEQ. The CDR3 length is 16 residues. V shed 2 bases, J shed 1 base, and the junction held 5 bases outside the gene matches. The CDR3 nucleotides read TGTGCCAGCAGCCAATCCGGGACTAGCGATTCCTACGAGCAGTACTTC. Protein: CASSQSGTSDSYEQYF.

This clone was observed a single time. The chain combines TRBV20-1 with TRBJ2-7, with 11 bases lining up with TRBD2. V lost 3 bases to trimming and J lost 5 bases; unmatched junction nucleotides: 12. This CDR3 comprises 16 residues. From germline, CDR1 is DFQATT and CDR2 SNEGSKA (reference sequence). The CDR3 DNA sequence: TGCAGTGCTAGTGGTCTAGCGGGGGGCCCTGGAGACGAGCAGTACTTC. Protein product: CSASGLAGGPGDEQYF.

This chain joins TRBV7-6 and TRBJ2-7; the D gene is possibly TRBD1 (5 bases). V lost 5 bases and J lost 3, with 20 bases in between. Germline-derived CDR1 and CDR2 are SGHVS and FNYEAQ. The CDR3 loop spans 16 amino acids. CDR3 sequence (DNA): TGTGCCAGCAGCCCCCGAGTCTATTTGGGGCACTACGAGCAGTACTTC. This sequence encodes CASSPRVYLGHYEQYF.

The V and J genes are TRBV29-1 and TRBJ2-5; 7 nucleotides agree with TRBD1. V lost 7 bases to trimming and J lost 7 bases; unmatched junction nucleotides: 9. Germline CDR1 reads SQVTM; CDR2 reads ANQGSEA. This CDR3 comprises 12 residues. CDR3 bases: TGCAGCGCACAAACAGGGGACGCGACCCAGTACTTC. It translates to CSAQTGDATQYF.

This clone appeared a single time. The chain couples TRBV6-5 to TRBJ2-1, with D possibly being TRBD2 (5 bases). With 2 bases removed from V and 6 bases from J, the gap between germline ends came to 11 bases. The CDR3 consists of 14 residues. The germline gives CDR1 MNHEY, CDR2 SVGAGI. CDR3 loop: CASSYVEVINEQFF. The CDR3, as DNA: TGTGCCAGCAGTTACGTGGAGGTTATCAATGAGCAGTTCTTC.

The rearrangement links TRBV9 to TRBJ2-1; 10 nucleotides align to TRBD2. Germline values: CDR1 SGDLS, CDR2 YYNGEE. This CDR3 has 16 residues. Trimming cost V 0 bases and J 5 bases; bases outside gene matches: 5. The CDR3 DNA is TGTGCCAGCAGCGTAGGGTTAGCGGGGGGAAACAATGAGCAGTTCTTC. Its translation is CASSVGLAGGNNEQFF.

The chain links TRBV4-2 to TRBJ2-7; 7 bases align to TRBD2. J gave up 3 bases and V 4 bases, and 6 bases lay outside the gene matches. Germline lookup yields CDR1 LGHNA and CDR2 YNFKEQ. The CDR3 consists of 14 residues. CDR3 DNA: TGTGCCAGCAGCCTATGGGGGGGAAGCTACGAGCAGTACTTC. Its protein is CASSLWGGSYEQYF.

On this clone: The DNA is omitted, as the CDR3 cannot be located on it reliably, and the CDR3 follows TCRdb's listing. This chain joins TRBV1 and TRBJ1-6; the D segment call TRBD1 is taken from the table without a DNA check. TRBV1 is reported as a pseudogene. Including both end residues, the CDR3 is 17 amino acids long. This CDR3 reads CTSSQVVGQGNNSPLHF.